The 14 T cell receptor beta chains given below trace back to one sample, sequenced in a study of T cell responses to AZD1222 COVID-19 vaccine. The assay was immunoSEQ multiplex PCR, and TCRdb's table has in-frame clones only and misses some. The sample lists 150,000 to 200,000 clones; approximately 86% were seen once. Sequencing was performed on peripheral blood, taken 28 days after the second AZD1222 dose. The receptors stem from an adult who received the AZD1222 COVID-19 vaccine.

The rearrangement uses TRBV13 and TRBJ2-5; 11 bases line up with TRBD2. Germline V gene lookup returns CDR1 PRHDT and CDR2 FYEKMQ (reference sequence). V lost 5 bases and J lost 2; bases outside the gene matches: 10. The CDR3 is 17 amino acids. CDR3 in amino acids: CASSVRGGTSGQETQYF. The CDR3 bases are TGTGCCAGCAGCGTTAGAGGGGGGACTAGCGGACAAGAGACCCAGTACTTC.

This chain joins TRBV19 and TRBJ2-1, with D possibly TRBD1 on 5 matching bases. Germline-derived CDR1 and CDR2 are LNHDA and SQIVND (reference sequence). The germline V and J ends were trimmed by 6 bases and 4 bases, with 10 bases remaining between them. The CDR3 is made up of 13 amino acids. CDR3 nucleotides: TGTGCCAGTAGCCTAGGGGCTTACAATGAGCAGTTCTTC. Protein: CASSLGAYNEQFF.

The rearrangement joins TRBV6-5 to TRBJ2-5; 8 bases line up with TRBD1. Germline-derived CDR1 and CDR2 are MNHEY and SVGAGI. Losses at the gene ends were 7 bases for V and 1 base for J; bases not matched to a gene: 8. The CDR3 totals 15 residues. The CDR3 DNA reads as TGTGCCAGCAACCCAATGACAGGGGCCCAAGAGACCCAGTACTTC. It translates to CASNPMTGAQETQYF.

The chain combines TRBV5-1 with TRBJ1-2; weak D call: TRBD1 (6 bases). V lost 2 bases and J lost 2, with 19 bases in between. Germline V CDR1 and CDR2: SGHRS, YFSETQ. CDR3 size: 17 residues. Here the CDR3 DNA reads TGCGCCAGCAGCTTAGGGGCCCGGGACACGGGAAACTATGGCTACACCTTC. Amino acid sequence: CASSLGARDTGNYGYTF.

In this sample, this clone turned up a few times. Other DNA sequences in this sample translate to the same CDR3. The chain employs TRBV28 and TRBJ2-1, with a tentative D call TRBD2 (5 bases). Germline CDR1 and CDR2: MDHEN and SYDVKM. CDR3 length equals 15 residues. The V gene lost 6 bases and the J gene lost 0 bases, with 12 bases spanning the gap. CDR3 sequence (DNA): TGTGCCAGCAGCCTCCGACGGGGCTCCTACAATGAGCAGTTCTTC. Amino acid sequence: CASSLRRGSYNEQFF.

This clone is a singleton in its sample. The chain employs TRBV5-1 and TRBJ1-1, with D perhaps matching TRBD1 (5 bases). Germline V lookup: CDR1 SGHRS, CDR2 YFSETQ. V was pared by 4 bases and J by 6 bases, with 19 bases between. The CDR3 consists of 15 residues. This CDR3 reads CASSTSTGTGAEAFF. CDR3 in DNA: TGCGCCAGCAGCACATCAACAGGTACTGGGGCTGAAGCTTTCTTT.

The V and J genes are TRBV6-5 and TRBJ1-3; D is uncertain. The germline V and J ends were trimmed by 0 bases and 0 bases, with 6 bases remaining between them. Germline lookup yields CDR1 MNHEY and CDR2 SVGAGI. This CDR3 is built from 15 residues. CDR3 region: CASSYSTDSGNTIYF. As DNA, the CDR3 is TGTGCCAGCAGTTACTCGACGGACTCTGGAAACACCATATATTTT.

The chain couples TRBV30 to TRBJ1-1; D perhaps matches TRBD1 (6 bases). The CDR3 runs to 14 residues. Germline CDR1 GTSNPN, CDR2 SVGIG (reference sequence). Trimming pared 5 bases from V and 0 bases from J, leaving 13 bases between. The CDR3 protein is CAWVPGTLNTEAFF. The CDR3, as DNA: TGTGCCTGGGTACCGGGGACATTGAACACTGAAGCTTTCTTT.

The chain joins TRBV11-2 to TRBJ2-7, with D tentatively TRBD2 (6 bases). The CDR3 length is 13 residues. Germline CDR1 SGHAT, CDR2 FQNNGV. V lost 3 bases, J lost 5 bases, and 11 bases lay in between. The CDR3 DNA follows: TGTGCCAGCAGCTTTCGGGGGAACCACGAGCAGTACTTC. Translated: CASSFRGNHEQYF.

J is TRBJ1-5 and V is TRBV7-9, with unresolved D. The CDR3 totals 14 residues. V dropped 1 base and J dropped 5 bases, with 9 bases sitting between them. CDR1 and CDR2 (germline): SEHNR, FQNEAQ (reference sequence). CDR3: CASSLDRVDQPQHF. The CDR3 bases are TGTGCCAGCAGCTTAGATCGTGTCGATCAGCCCCAGCATTTT.

The chain links TRBV3-1 (or the pseudogene TRBV3-2) to TRBJ1-3; no definite D call. Germline-derived CDR1 and CDR2 are LGHDT and YNNKEL (reference sequence). The CDR3 extends over 16 amino acids. Trimming cost V 0 bases and J 4 bases, with 13 bases left between them. In nucleotides, the CDR3 is TGTGCCAGCAGCCAAGATCCAGGAGATTTGGGAAACACCATATATTTT. Protein sequence: CASSQDPGDLGNTIYF.

In its sample, this clone was seen a few times. This chain joins TRBV30 and TRBJ2-7, with a weak D call TRBD1 (5 bases). The germline CDR1 and CDR2 sequences are GTSNPN and SVGIG (reference sequence). The CDR3 consists of 13 residues. Trimming pared 5 bases from V and 3 bases from J, leaving 14 bases between. The CDR3 nucleotides read TGTGCCTGGCTACCAGACAGTTTCTACGAGCAGTACTTC. Translation gives CAWLPDSFYEQYF. The variable domain in full, with the rest retrieved from reference TRBV30 and TRBJ2-7, is SQTIHQWPATLVQPVGSPLSLECTVEGTSNPNLYWYRQAAGRGLQLLFYSVGIGQISSEVPQNLSASRPQDRQFILSSKKLLLSDSGFYLCAWLPDSFYEQYFGPGTRLTVT.

The genes are TRBV6-5 and TRBJ1-2; D might be TRBD1 (6 bases). V lost 6 bases to trimming and J lost 8 bases, with 25 bases between them. This CDR3 comprises 16 residues. Germline values: CDR1 MNHEY, CDR2 SVGAGI. CDR3: CASRYPRGQAAGGYTF. The CDR3 nucleotides are TGTGCCAGCAGATACCCCCGGGGGCAGGCGGCTGGAGGCTACACCTTC.

This chain connects TRBV5-6 to TRBJ1-2; TRBD1 matches at 11 bases. CDR1 is SGHDT, CDR2 YYEEEE, per germline. After removal of 2 bases from V and 7 bases from J, the junction contained 7 bases not matched to a gene. This CDR3 is built from 15 residues. The DNA for the CDR3 is TGTGCCAGCAGCTTACCGGGACAGGGGGTTTCTGGCTACACCTTC. It specifies CASSLPGQGVSGYTF.